This TCR beta chain comes out of a study of blood T cell repertoires in COVID-19. About the research overall: Italy, Spain and the United States were the sources of the convalescent and acute COVID-19 samples. Sample material is recorded as cDNA or gDNA derived from T cells, B-cell-depleted T cells, or PBMCs.

Study processing details: Nucleated cell counts were estimated from reference gene primer amplification. Clones were sequenced by immunoSEQ multiplex PCR, and TCRdb holds only the in-frame ones, with some missing. D and trimming were read from the DNA, whereas the V and J calls and clone size are those reported in that table. The sample consists of about 150,000 clones, 76% of them appearing once. V lost 0 bases, J lost 1 base, and 7 bases lay in between. Germline CDR1 reads MNHEY; CDR2 reads SVGAGI. This CDR3 spans 14 amino acids. The sample consisted of peripheral blood. The V gene is TRBV6-5, the J gene TRBJ2-7; D is uncertain. This receptor was identified in a woman aged 80 or older with acute or convalescent COVID-19. CDR3 loop: CASSYSRSSYEQYF. DNA for the CDR3: TGTGCCAGCAGTTACTCGAGGTCGTCCTACGAGCAGTACTTC.